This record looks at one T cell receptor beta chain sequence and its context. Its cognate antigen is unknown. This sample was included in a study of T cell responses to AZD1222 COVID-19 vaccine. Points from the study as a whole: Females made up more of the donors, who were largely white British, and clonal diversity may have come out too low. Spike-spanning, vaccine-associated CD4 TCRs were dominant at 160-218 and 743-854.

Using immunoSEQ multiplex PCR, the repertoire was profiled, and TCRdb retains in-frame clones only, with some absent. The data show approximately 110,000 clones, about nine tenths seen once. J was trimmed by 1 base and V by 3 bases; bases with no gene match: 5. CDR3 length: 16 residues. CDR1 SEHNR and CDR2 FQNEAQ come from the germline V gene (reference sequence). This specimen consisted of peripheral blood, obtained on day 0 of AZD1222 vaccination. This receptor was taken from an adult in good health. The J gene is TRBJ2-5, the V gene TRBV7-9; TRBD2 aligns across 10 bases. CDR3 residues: CASSLGSSGGQETQYF. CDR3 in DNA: TGTGCCAGCAGCTTGGGGTCTAGCGGGGGCCAAGAGACCCAGTACTTC.